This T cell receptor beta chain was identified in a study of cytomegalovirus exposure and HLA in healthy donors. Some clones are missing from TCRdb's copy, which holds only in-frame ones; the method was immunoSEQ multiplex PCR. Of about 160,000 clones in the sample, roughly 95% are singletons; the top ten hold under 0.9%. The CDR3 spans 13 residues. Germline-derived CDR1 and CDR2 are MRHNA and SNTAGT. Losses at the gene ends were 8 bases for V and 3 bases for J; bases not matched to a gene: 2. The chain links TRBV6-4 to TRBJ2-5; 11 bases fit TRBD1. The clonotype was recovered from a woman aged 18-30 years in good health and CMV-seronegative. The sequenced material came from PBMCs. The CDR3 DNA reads TGTGCCAGCGGGGACAGGGGGAAAGAGACCCAGTACTTC. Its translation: CASGDRGKETQYF.